Reported below is one T cell receptor beta chain. Data came from immunoSEQ multiplex PCR; TCRdb stores just in-frame clones and leaves some out. Of roughly 160,000 clones detected, approximately 96% appear once; the ten largest clones hold about 0.94%. With 4 bases removed from V and 3 bases from J, the gap between germline ends came to 13 bases. This CDR3 region has 15 residues. CDR1 and CDR2 (germline): MDHEN, SYDVKM. This sample stems from a study of control samples from healthy donors and cancer patients. The sample was blood. The chain uses TRBV28 and TRBJ1-5; D unresolved. The receptor was derived from a woman in her thirties in good health. The CDR3 loop is CASSSSDGINQPQHF. The CDR3 region has the DNA TGTGCCAGCAGTTCCTCGGACGGGATCAATCAGCCCCAGCATTTT.